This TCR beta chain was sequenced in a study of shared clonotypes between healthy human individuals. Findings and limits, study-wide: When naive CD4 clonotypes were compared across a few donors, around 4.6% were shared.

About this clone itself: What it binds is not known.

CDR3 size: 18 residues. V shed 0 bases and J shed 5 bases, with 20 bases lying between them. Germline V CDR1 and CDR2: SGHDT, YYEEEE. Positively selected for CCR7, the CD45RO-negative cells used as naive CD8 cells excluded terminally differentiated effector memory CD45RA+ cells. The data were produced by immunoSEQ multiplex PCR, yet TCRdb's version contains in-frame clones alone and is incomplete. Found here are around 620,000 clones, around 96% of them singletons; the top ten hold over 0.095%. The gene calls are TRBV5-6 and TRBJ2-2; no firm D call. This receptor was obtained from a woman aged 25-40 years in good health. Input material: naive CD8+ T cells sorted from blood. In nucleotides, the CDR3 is TGTGCCAGCAGCTTGGCCTCTTCTACAGAAGCTGGAACCGGGGAGCTGTTTTTT. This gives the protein CASSLASSTEAGTGELFF.